This T cell receptor beta chain was profiled in a study of cytomegalovirus exposure and HLA in healthy donors. Broader study findings: It emerged from a later analysis that several of the most significant clusters appeared to be linked to common viral pathogens.

The PCR made use of 60 Vbeta and 13 Jbeta primers. Some clones are missing from TCRdb's copy, which holds only in-frame ones; the method was immunoSEQ multiplex PCR. The sample records about 120,000 clones, roughly 77% being singletons. This clone was detected once. What it binds is unknown. Looked up from germline, CDR1 is SGHTS and CDR2 is YDEGEE. This CDR3 contains 11 residues. V lost 1 base, J lost 7 bases, and 5 bases lay in between. The sequence derives from a man aged 40-49 years in good health and CMV-seronegative. The genes are TRBV5-8 and TRBJ1-1, with D uncertain. The sample comprised PBMCs. This chain's CDR3 is CASSLYCEAFF. In nucleotides, the CDR3 is TGTGCCAGCAGCTTGTATTGTGAAGCTTTCTTT.